The sequence of this T cell receptor (beta chain) was determined in a study of lymphopenia after photon versus proton radiotherapy (dated by TCRdb to between 2018 and 2021). In the study overall: The study compared the immunological effects of photon versus proton radiation therapy in patients with gastrointestinal tumors who developed high-grade lymphopenia. The cohort comprised 15 to 20 patients with gastrointestinal tumors who received either photon or proton therapy and then developed lymphopenia. The goal of the study was to characterize the differences between the two radiation modalities in how they affect the immune system.

The CDR3 starts with the cysteine, ends with the phenylalanine, and has 14 residues. The read is trimmed to its CDR3 DNA, 42 bases read in frame from base 1. From a lookup of the germline V gene, CDR1 and CDR2 are SGHVS and FQNEAQ. V is pared back by 5 bases and J by 0 bases, with 8 bases lying between the germline termini. Library preparation employed the immunoSEQ multiplex PCR assay. Alongside multiparametric flow cytometry, deep sequencing of rearranged TCR beta loci was used to profile the T cell repertoires. TCRdb took this table from immuneACCESS and kept in-frame rearrangements with V and J called. Such tables lack part of the clones; where checked against another copy, unresolved V genes explain under half of the gap, and the rest is unexplained. Within this sample are about 30,000 clones, with roughly 89% of them counted one time only. The ten largest clones add up to 6% to 8.5% of the sample.

Concerning this clone: Its antigen has not been determined. No much larger clone exists at a distance of one base, and base qualities are not known.

Broad study findings and their caveats: Across the cohort, a larger post-nadir drop in TCR diversity was inversely correlated with overall survival time among patients who died. After the lymphocyte count nadir, photon-treated repertoires showed oligoclonal expansion, especially of CD8+ Temra cells, which drove the drop in diversity. The authors looked at the survival association only in patients who died, and they framed better survival with proton therapy as a possibility rather than a demonstrated result. Relative stability during treatment was observed in proton-treated patients, whereas loss of naive T cells and TCR diversity and gain of effector/memory populations were observed in photon-treated patients.

The sequenced sample was peripheral blood, obtained from a patient treated with proton-based radiotherapy. The TCR originated in a woman between 65 and 79 years old with pancreatic cancer. Some clones in this sample may be carry-over from other donors' samples. The chain couples TRBV7-8 to TRBJ1-5, with a tentative D gene TRBD1 over 5 matching bases. This receptor has the CDR3 CASSPDSSNQPQHF. The sequenced DNA is TGTGCCAGCAGCCCCGACAGTAGCAATCAGCCCCAGCATTTT. Reference TRBV7-8 and TRBJ1-5 genes cover what lies past the CDR3, so the full variable domain is GAGVSQSPRYKVAKRGQDVALRCDPISGHVSLFWYQQALGQGPEFLTYFQNEAQLDKSGLPSDRFFAERPEGSVSTLKIQRTQQEDSAVYLCASSPDSSNQPQHFGDGTRLSIL.